These 11 T cell receptor beta chains were sequenced from one sample in a study of blood T cell repertoires in COVID-19. Sequencing used immunoSEQ multiplex PCR; TCRdb keeps in-frame clones, though not all of them. The table shows about 210,000 clones, with more than 80% occurring only once. The specimen was peripheral blood. The receptors come from a woman aged 80 or over with COVID-19, enrolled during active disease.

In its sample, this clone was seen many times. This sequence joins TRBV21-1 and TRBJ2-7; TRBD2 reflects the table's D call only, with no check against the DNA. TRBV21-1 is labeled a pseudogene. The CDR3 spans 14 residues. CDR3 bases: TGTGCCAGCAGCAAAGATCTAGCGGGTTACGAGCAGTACTTC. It codes for CASSKDLAGYEQYF.

The V gene is TRBV7-8, the J gene TRBJ1-5, with D perhaps matching TRBD1 (5 bases). This CDR3 is built from 15 residues. Trimming stripped 5 bases from V and 6 bases from J, with 17 bases between. CDR1 SGHVS and CDR2 FQNEAQ come from the germline V gene. The CDR3 loop reads CASSRGLGVTQPQHF. CDR3 DNA sequence: TGTGCCAGCAGCCGTGGGCTAGGGGTTACTCAGCCCCAGCATTTT.

The chain employs TRBV11-3 and TRBJ2-3, with D possibly matching TRBD2 (5 bases). V was clipped by 5 bases and J by 6 bases, with 15 bases between them. CDR3 length: 14 residues. CDR1 SGHNT and CDR2 YENEEA come from the germline V gene. Here the CDR3 DNA reads TGTGCCAGCAGCCCCAATCGAGGGCAGGATACGCAGTATTTT. Amino acids: CASSPNRGQDTQYF.

This clone was recorded many times. V gene TRBV6-5 combines with J gene TRBJ1-1; D may be TRBD1 (5 bases). Germline V gives CDR1 MNHEY, CDR2 SVGAGI. Trimming removed 4 bases at V and 5 bases at J, with 14 bases between. The CDR3 has 14 residues. For the CDR3, the DNA is TGTGCCAGCAGTTCGCAGGGCTTTGTGACTGAAGCTTTCTTT. Residues: CASSSQGFVTEAFF.

The chain links TRBV5-5 to TRBJ2-2; 7 bases align to TRBD1. With 1 base clipped from V and 6 bases from J, the junction kept 9 bases outside the gene matches. CDR3 length equals 16 residues. The germline V gene has CDR1 SGHKS and CDR2 YYEKEE (reference sequence). CDR3 nucleotides: TGTGCCAGCAGCTTGACCTACAGGGACAGTCCCGGGGAGCTGTTTTTT. Protein: CASSLTYRDSPGELFF.

CDR3 nucleotides: TGCGCCAGCAGCACGAGACTAGCAACTGATACGCAGTATTTT. Protein: CASSTRLATDTQYF. The genes are TRBV5-1 and TRBJ2-3; 7 bases agree with TRBD2. Germline-derived CDR1 and CDR2 are SGHRS and YFSETQ. The CDR3 length is 14 residues. V was pared by 4 bases and J by 6 bases, with 8 bases of the junction left unmatched.

V and J are TRBV5-1 and TRBJ2-1, with 7 bases aligning to TRBD1. V trimming: 0 bases; J trimming: 10 bases; junction bases outside the gene matches: 4. CDR1 is SGHRS and CDR2 is YFSETQ in the germline V gene. This CDR3 comprises 13 residues. The CDR3 sequence is CASSLGDSQEQFF. For the CDR3, the DNA is TGCGCCAGCAGCTTGGGGGACAGCCAAGAGCAGTTCTTC.

The V call is TRBV11-2, the J call TRBJ2-3, with TRBD2 matching over 10 bases. J was trimmed by 3 bases and V by 5 bases; bases with no gene match: 5. The CDR3 covers 15 residues. CDR1 SGHAT and CDR2 FQNNGV come from the germline V gene. The CDR3 is CASSRPGLATDTQYF. CDR3 sequence (DNA): TGTGCCAGCAGCCGACCGGGACTAGCGACAGATACGCAGTATTTT.

A word on this clone: At one boundary the junction diverges from the germline segment, which might be a read error. The CDR3 region has the DNA TGTGCTAGCAGCTTACAGGGTGCCCAAGAGACCCAGTACTTC. Protein: CASSLQGAQETQYF. The chain uses TRBV7-7 and TRBJ2-5; possible D gene TRBD1, 6 bases. Germline assignment: CDR1 SSHAT and CDR2 FNYEAQ (reference sequence). The CDR3 totals 14 residues.

The chain is built from TRBV5-6 and TRBJ2-2; no definite D call. Germline CDR1 reads SGHDT; CDR2 reads YYEEEE. The ends were cut back, 0 bases at V and 4 bases at J, with 7 bases in the middle. CDR3 size: 14 residues. In DNA form, the CDR3 reads TGTGCCAGCAGCTTGGCGCGTAGCACCGGGGAGCTGTTTTTT. Protein sequence: CASSLARSTGELFF.

The chain employs TRBV12-3 or TRBV12-4 and TRBJ1-6; D is perhaps TRBD1 (5 bases). The CDR3 is 13 residues long. Trimming pared 6 bases from V and 9 bases from J, leaving 12 bases between. The CDR3 DNA follows: TGTGCCAGCAGACCCGTCAGGGTTTCACCCCTCCACTTT. Its translation is CASRPVRVSPLHF.